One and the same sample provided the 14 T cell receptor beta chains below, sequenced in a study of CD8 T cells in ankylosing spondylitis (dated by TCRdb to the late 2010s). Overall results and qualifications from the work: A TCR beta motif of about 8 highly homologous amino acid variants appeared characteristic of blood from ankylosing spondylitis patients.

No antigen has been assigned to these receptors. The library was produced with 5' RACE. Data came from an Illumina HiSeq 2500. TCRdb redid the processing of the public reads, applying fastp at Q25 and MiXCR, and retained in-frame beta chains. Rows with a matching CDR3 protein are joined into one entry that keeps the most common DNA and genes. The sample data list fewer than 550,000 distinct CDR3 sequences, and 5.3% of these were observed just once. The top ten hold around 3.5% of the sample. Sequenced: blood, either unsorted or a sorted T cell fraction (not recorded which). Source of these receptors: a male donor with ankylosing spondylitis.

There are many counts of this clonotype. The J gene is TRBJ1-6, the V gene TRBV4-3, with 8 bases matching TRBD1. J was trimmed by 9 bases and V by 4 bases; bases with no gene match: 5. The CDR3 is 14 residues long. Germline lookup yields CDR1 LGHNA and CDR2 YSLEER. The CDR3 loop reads CASSPDRERSPLHF. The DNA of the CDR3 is TGCGCCAGCAGCCCGGACAGGGAGCGTTCACCCCTCCACTTT.

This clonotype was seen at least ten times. The CDR3, as DNA: TGTGCCAGCAGCCCCGCTACTAGCGGGGCCTACGAGCAGTACTTC. Its translation is CASSPATSGAYEQYF. The chain carries TRBV7-9 and TRBJ2-7; the match to TRBD2 covers 10 bases. The CDR3 loop spans 15 amino acids. The germline V gene has CDR1 SEHNR and CDR2 FQNEAQ (reference sequence). The junction had 6 bases not matched to a gene; V was cut back by 5 bases and J by 2 bases. Supplemented by reference TRBV7-9 and TRBJ2-7, the full variable domain reads DTGVSQNPRHKITKRGQNVTFRCDPISEHNRLYWYRQTLGQGPEFLTYFQNEAQLEKSRLLSDRFSAERPKGSFSTLEIQRTEQGDSAMYLCASSPATSGAYEQYFGPGTRLTVT.

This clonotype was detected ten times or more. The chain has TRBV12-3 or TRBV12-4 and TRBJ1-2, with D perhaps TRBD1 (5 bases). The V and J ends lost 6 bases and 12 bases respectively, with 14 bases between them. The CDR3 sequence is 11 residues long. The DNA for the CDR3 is TGTGCCAGCAGCTCCGGGACCACCAACACCTTC. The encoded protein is CASSSGTTNTF.

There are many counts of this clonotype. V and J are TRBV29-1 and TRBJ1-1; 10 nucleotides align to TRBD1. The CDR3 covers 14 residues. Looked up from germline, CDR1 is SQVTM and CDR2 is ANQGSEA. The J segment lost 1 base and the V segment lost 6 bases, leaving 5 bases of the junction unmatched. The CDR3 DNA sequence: TGCAGCGTCGAGACAGGGGGCTCGAACACTGAAGCTTTCTTT. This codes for CSVETGGSNTEAFF.

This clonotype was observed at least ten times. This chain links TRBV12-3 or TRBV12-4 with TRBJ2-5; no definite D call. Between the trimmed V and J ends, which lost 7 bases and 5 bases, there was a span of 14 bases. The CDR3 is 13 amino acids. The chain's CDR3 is CASTRSPAETQYF. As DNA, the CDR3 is TGTGCCAGCACCAGGAGTCCCGCCGAGACCCAGTACTTC.

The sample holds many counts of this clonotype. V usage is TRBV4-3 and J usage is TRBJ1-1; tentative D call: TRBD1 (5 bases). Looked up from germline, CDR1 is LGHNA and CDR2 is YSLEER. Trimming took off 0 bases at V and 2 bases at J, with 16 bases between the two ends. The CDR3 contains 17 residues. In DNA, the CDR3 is TGCGCCAGCAGCCAAGATCTTTGGGGGTCTGCAAACACTGAAGCTTTCTTT. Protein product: CASSQDLWGSANTEAFF.

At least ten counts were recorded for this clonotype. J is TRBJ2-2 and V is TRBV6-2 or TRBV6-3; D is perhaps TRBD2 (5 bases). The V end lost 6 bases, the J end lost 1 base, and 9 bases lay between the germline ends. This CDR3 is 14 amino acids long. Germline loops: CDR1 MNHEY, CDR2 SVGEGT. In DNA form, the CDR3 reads TGTGCCAGCAGGAGAGGGAAGAACACCGGGGAGCTGTTTTTT. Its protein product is CASRRGKNTGELFF.

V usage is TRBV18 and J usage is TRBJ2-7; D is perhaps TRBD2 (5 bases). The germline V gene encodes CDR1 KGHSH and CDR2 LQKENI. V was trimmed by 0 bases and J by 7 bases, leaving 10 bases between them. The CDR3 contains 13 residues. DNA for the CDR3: TGTGCCAGCTCACCACCGCCGAGAGGGGAGCAGTACTTC. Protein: CASSPPPRGEQYF.

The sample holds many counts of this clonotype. CDR3 sequence reads: CAWSVRGPGTGGQPQHF. In DNA, the CDR3 is TGTGCCTGGAGTGTGCGGGGGCCGGGGACAGGGGGTCAGCCCCAGCATTTT. V is TRBV30 and J is TRBJ1-5; 11 bases match TRBD1. V was pared by 0 bases and J by 6 bases, with 10 bases of the junction left unmatched. Germline CDR1 reads GTSNPN; CDR2 reads SVGIG (reference sequence). The CDR3 extends over 17 amino acids.

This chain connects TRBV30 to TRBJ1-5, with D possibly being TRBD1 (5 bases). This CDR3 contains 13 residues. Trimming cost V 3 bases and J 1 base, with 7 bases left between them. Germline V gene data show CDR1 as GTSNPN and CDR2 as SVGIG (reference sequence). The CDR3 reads CAWSRQSNQPQHF. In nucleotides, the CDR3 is TGTGCCTGGAGCCGACAGAGCAATCAGCCCCAGCATTTT.

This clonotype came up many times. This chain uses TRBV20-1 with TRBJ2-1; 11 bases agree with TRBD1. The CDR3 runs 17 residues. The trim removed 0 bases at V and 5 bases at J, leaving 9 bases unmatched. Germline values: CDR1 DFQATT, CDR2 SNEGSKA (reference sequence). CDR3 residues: CSARDPRGQGADNEQFF. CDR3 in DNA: TGCAGTGCTAGAGATCCCAGAGGACAGGGGGCCGACAATGAGCAGTTCTTC.

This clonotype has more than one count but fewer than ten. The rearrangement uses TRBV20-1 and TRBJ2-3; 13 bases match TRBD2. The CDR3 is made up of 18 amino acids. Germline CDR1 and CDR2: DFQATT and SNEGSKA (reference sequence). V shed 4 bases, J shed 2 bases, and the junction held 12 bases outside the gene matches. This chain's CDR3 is CSANRLAGGQLYTDTQYF. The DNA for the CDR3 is TGCAGTGCTAACCGACTAGCGGGAGGCCAACTATACACAGATACGCAGTATTTT.

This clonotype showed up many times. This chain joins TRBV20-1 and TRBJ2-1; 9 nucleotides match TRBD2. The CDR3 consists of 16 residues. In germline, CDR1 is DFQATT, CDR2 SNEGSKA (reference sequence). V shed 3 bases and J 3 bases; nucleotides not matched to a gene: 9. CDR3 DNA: TGCAGTGCTAGTCCGGCTGCGCGGGGGGGCTACAATGAGCAGTTCTTC. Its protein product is CSASPAARGGYNEQFF.

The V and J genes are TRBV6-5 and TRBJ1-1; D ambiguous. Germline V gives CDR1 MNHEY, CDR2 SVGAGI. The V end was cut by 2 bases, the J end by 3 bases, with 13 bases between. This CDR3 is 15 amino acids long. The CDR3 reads CASSYEVSAYTEAFF. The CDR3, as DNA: TGTGCCAGCAGTTACGAAGTATCGGCGTACACTGAAGCTTTCTTT.